This is a list of T cell receptor beta chains from one sample in a study of cytomegalovirus exposure and HLA in healthy donors. Libraries were prepared by immunoSEQ multiplex PCR; TCRdb keeps only in-frame clonotypes and omits some of them. The sample features 50,000 to 60,000 clones, with around 4.2% in its top ten. Specimen: PBMCs. The receptors were gathered from a male donor in good health and CMV-seronegative. Both conserved end residues are part of each CDR3. Fields, in order: V gene, J gene, clone size, D gene, CDR3 protein, CDR3 DNA. D genes are given only for firm matches. For some rows the clone size is stated as once, few or many, or as a class when expanded; others skip it.

>TRBV5-8|TRBJ2-1|NA|NA
CAGGERSYNEQFF
TGTGCCGGCGGTGAAAGATCCTACAATGAGCAGTTCTTC
>TRBV7-2|TRBJ2-1|NA|NA
CASSPTGALNEQFF
TGTGCCAGCAGCCCGACAGGAGCCCTCAATGAGCAGTTCTTC
>TRBV4-3|TRBJ1-1|NA|NA
CASSQVQDGTEAFF
TGCGCCAGCAGCCAAGTGCAGGATGGCACTGAAGCTTTCTTT
>TRBV5-4|TRBJ1-1|NA|TRBD1
CASSLMGQGTGGKVTEAFF
TGTGCCAGCAGCTTGATGGGGCAGGGGACAGGGGGTAAGGTCACTGAAGCTTTCTTT
>TRBV7-9|TRBJ2-7|NA|TRBD2
CASSSSGPYEQYF
TGTGCCAGCAGCTCTAGCGGCCCCTACGAGCAGTACTTC
>TRBV29-1|TRBJ2-5|NA|TRBD1
CSVAGQDLQETQYF
TGCAGCGTCGCGGGACAGGACCTCCAAGAGACCCAGTACTTC
>TRBV2|TRBJ1-1|NA|NA
CASNRNRNTEAFF
TGTGCCAGCAACAGGAACAGGAACACTGAAGCTTTCTTT
>TRBV23-1|TRBJ2-1|NA|NA
CASTQTGGGNEQFF
TGCGCCAGCACTCAAACAGGGGGGGGAAATGAGCAGTTCTTC
>TRBV19|TRBJ2-7|NA|NA
CASSIESGAYEQYF
TGTGCCAGTAGTATAGAAAGCGGTGCCTACGAGCAGTACTTC
>TRBV19|TRBJ2-6|NA|NA
CASSIGGSGANVLTF
TGTGCCAGTAGTATAGGTGGTAGCGGGGCCAACGTCCTGACTTTC
>TRBV28|TRBJ1-6|NA|NA
CASSTGLGDSPLHF
TGTGCCAGCAGTACAGGGCTCGGGGATTCACCCCTCCACTTT
>TRBV7-2|TRBJ2-1|NA|TRBD2
CASSLVASGRATHEQFF
TGTGCCAGCAGCTTAGTGGCTAGCGGGAGGGCTACCCATGAGCAGTTCTTC
>TRBV5-4|TRBJ2-7|NA|NA
CASSLASGPSGEQYF
TGTGCCAGCAGCTTGGCGTCAGGGCCTTCGGGCGAGCAGTACTTC
>TRBV7-9|TRBJ2-5|NA|NA
CASSYPLGEEETQYF
TGTGCCAGCAGCTACCCTTTGGGGGAGGAAGAGACCCAGTACTTC
>TRBV4-1|TRBJ2-3|NA|NA
CASSQGDKSVDTQYF
TGCGCCAGCAGCCAAGGGGACAAGTCGGTGGATACGCAGTATTTT
>TRBV7-2|TRBJ1-1|medium-sized|TRBD1
CASSLVSAGGMNTEAFF
TGTGCCAGCAGCTTAGTCTCTGCAGGGGGAATGAACACTGAAGCTTTCTTT
>TRBV19|TRBJ2-2|NA|TRBD1
CASSIIYQGAQAGELFF
TGTGCCAGTAGTATAATATACCAGGGGGCGCAGGCCGGGGAGCTGTTTTTT
>TRBV19|TRBJ2-1|NA|NA
CASSAAGRSYNEQFF
TGTGCCAGTAGTGCTGCGGGTCGCTCCTACAATGAGCAGTTCTTC
>TRBV5-1|TRBJ2-2|NA|NA
CASSPDKFTGELFF
TGCGCCAGCAGCCCGGACAAATTCACCGGGGAGCTGTTTTTT
>TRBV7-9|TRBJ2-7|NA|TRBD1
CASSANTGQGLYEQYF
TGTGCCAGCAGCGCGAACACGGGACAGGGTCTCTACGAGCAGTACTTC
>TRBV9|TRBJ2-2|NA|TRBD2
CASSGGTSGMSISTGELFF
TGTGCCAGCAGCGGCGGGACTAGCGGGATGTCGATCAGCACCGGGGAGCTGTTTTTT
>TRBV7-2|TRBJ1-4|NA|TRBD1
CASSLVGRTGGEKLFF
TGTGCCAGCAGCTTAGTCGGGCGGACAGGGGGTGAAAAACTGTTTTTT
>TRBV10-3|TRBJ2-7|NA|TRBD2
CATKAGETYEQYF
TGTGCCACCAAAGCGGGAGAAACGTACGAGCAGTACTTC
>TRBV4-3|TRBJ2-7|NA|TRBD2
CASSHTSPSGGVSEQYF
TGCGCCAGCAGCCACACGAGTCCTAGCGGGGGGGTTAGCGAGCAGTACTTC
>TRBV6-1|TRBJ2-5|NA|TRBD2
CAILTSGVGGTQYF
TGTGCCATCCTTACTAGCGGGGTGGGTGGGACCCAGTACTTC
>TRBV7-8|TRBJ1-1|NA|NA
CASSFAGVGTEAFF
TGTGCCAGCAGCTTCGCGGGGGTCGGCACTGAAGCTTTCTTT
>TRBV4-3|TRBJ2-2|NA|TRBD2
CASSPGLALAGELFF
TGCGCCAGCAGCCCGGGACTAGCTTTGGCCGGGGAGCTGTTTTTT
>TRBV2|TRBJ2-5|NA|TRBD1
CASMRQGGETQYF
TGTGCCAGCATGAGACAGGGGGGGGAGACCCAGTACTTC
>TRBV29-1|TRBJ1-2|NA|NA
CSVEDTGFYGYTF
TGCAGCGTTGAAGACACAGGATTCTATGGCTACACCTTC
>TRBV6-5|TRBJ2-7|NA|TRBD2
CASSYRGDEQYF
TGTGCCAGCAGTTATCGGGGGGACGAGCAGTACTTC
>TRBV18|TRBJ1-6|NA|NA
CASSPIQGLNSPLHF
TGTGCCAGCTCACCGATTCAGGGCCTTAATTCACCCCTCCACTTT
>TRBV27|TRBJ2-7|NA|NA
CASSTRQTAPEQYF
TGTGCCAGCAGTACTCGACAGACCGCACCTGAGCAGTACTTC
>TRBV4-1|TRBJ1-2|NA|NA
CASSQLGRSNYGYTF
TGCGCCAGCAGCCAGCTGGGGCGGTCTAACTATGGCTACACCTTC
>TRBV11-2|TRBJ2-1|NA|TRBD1
CASTPGQGIYNEQFF
TGTGCCAGCACCCCCGGACAGGGAATTTACAATGAGCAGTTCTTC
>TRBV28|TRBJ2-3|NA|TRBD2
CASSPGTSGFTASTDTQYF
TGTGCCAGCAGTCCTGGGACTAGCGGGTTTACAGCTAGCACAGATACGCAGTATTTT
>TRBV12-5|TRBJ2-3|NA|TRBD2
CASGSGTSGSTDTQYF
TGTGCTAGTGGCTCCGGGACTAGCGGGAGCACAGATACGCAGTATTTT
>TRBV7-2|TRBJ2-1|NA|NA
CASSSTDSHNEQFF
TGTGCCAGCAGCTCGACAGATAGCCACAATGAGCAGTTCTTC
>TRBV15|TRBJ2-5|NA|NA
CAIARGPAAGETQYF
TGTGCCATCGCCCGAGGTCCGGCAGCTGGGGAGACCCAGTACTTC
>TRBV6-5|TRBJ2-2|NA|NA
CASSYSIYGTGELFF
TGTGCCAGCAGTTACTCGATTTACGGCACCGGGGAGCTGTTTTTT
>TRBV19|TRBJ2-1|NA|TRBD1
CASSIKSGQGGNEQFF
TGTGCCAGTAGTATCAAATCGGGACAGGGTGGCAATGAGCAGTTCTTC
>TRBV6-1|TRBJ2-5|NA|TRBD1
CASETGEQETQYF
TGTGCCAGCGAGACAGGGGAGCAAGAGACCCAGTACTTC
>TRBV29-1|TRBJ1-1|NA|TRBD1
CSVLQGAGGTEAFF
TGCAGCGTGCTACAGGGGGCGGGCGGCACTGAAGCTTTCTTT
>TRBV10-2|TRBJ2-5|NA|NA
CASRGAAETQYF
TGCGCCAGCAGGGGGGCGGCGGAGACCCAGTACTTC
>TRBV7-8|TRBJ2-7|NA|NA
CASSSLGGAPSYEQYF
TGTGCCAGCAGCTCTTTGGGGGGGGCCCCCTCCTACGAGCAGTACTTC
>TRBV6-1|TRBJ2-7|NA|TRBD1
CASSLWTGAYEQYF
TGTGCCAGCAGTCTATGGACAGGTGCCTACGAGCAGTACTTC
>TRBV28|TRBJ2-2|NA|TRBD1
CASRRQGGLNRELFF
TGTGCCAGCAGGCGACAGGGTGGATTGAACCGGGAGCTGTTTTTT
>TRBV29-1|TRBJ2-1|NA|TRBD2
CSVEILGLAGVYNEQFF
TGCAGCGTTGAAATCCTAGGACTAGCGGGAGTATACAATGAGCAGTTCTTC
>TRBV11-1|TRBJ1-2|NA|TRBD1
CASSLSTGGVANYGYTF
TGTGCCAGCAGCTTGTCGACAGGGGGTGTTGCTAACTATGGCTACACCTTC
>TRBV6-6|TRBJ2-7|NA|NA
CASSQTREQYF
TGTGCCAGCAGCCAGACACGCGAGCAGTACTTC